This TCR beta chain comes out of a study of blood T cells in healthy people across ages. The CDR3 covers 14 residues. V was trimmed by 9 bases and J by 5 bases, leaving 17 bases between them. A second roughly 6 to 11 cycle PCR used barcoded and J-beta primers. Each CDR3 protein is one row after TCRdb ran MiXCR on the 5' RACE reads. Of around 1.1 million distinct CDR3 sequences in the sample, around two fifths were seen once. This rearrangement joins TRBV12-3 or TRBV12-4 to TRBJ1-5, with D possibly TRBD1 on 6 matching bases. The sequenced material came from blood. This clonotype was obtained from a man aged 18 to 29 in good health. The CDR3 nucleotides read TGTGCCAGTCGGGACCGGGGGGGCGATCAGCCCCAGCATTTT. Translated, it gives CASRDRGGDQPQHF.